The clone carrying this T cell receptor (beta chain) was seen a single time. The antigen is not known. These data originate in a study of breast tumors, draining lymph nodes, adjacent tissues. Findings and limits, study-wide: Compared with lymph nodes, tumors were less diverse; compared with nontumor tissue, more. Tumor T cell lymph node origin was a supported hypothesis, not proven. Luminal-like breast cancer showed significantly higher tumor–nontumor repertoire similarity than basal-like.

Germline CDR1 is SGHAT and CDR2 is FQNNGV. This CDR3 is 12 amino acids long. V was pared by 1 base and J by 8 bases, with 8 bases between. Breast cancer patients provided tissue from their axillary draining lymph nodes. TCRdb analysed the multiplex PCR reads with MiXCR anew, one entry per CDR3 protein. The sample shows roughly 260,000 distinct CDR3 sequences, more than 30% of them seen only once. The sample taken for sequencing was axillary lymph node tissue. The clonotype was recovered from a female donor with breast cancer. Some clones in this sample may be carry-over from other donors' samples. The V call is TRBV11-2, the J call TRBJ1-1; D not resolved. The CDR3 DNA reads TGTGCCAGCAGCTTAGTGATGTTCGAAGCTTTCTTT. Translating it yields CASSLVMFEAFF.